Following are 23 T cell receptor beta chains from one sample sequenced in a study of blood T cell repertoires in COVID-19. Only in-frame clones appear in the TCRdb table, and some are missing; sequencing was by immunoSEQ multiplex PCR. This repertoire shows over 120,000 clones, approximately 87% found once; its top ten account for 8.5% to 9.5%. The sample was peripheral blood. These receptors all come from a woman in her forties or fifties with active or convalescent COVID-19.

CDR3 DNA sequence: TGTGCCAGCAGCTTACAGAACTCTGGAAACACCATATATTTT. The encoded protein is CASSLQNSGNTIYF. This sequence joins TRBV5-6 and TRBJ1-3; no clear D. In germline, CDR1 is SGHDT, CDR2 YYEEEE. This CDR3 is built from 14 residues. V was trimmed by 2 bases and J by 0 bases, leaving 6 bases between them.

The genes are TRBV2 and TRBJ1-1; D not resolved. CDR1 SNHLY and CDR2 FYNNEI come from the germline V gene. Deletions cut 7 bases from V and 1 base from J, with 16 bases between. There are 15 residues in the CDR3. CDR3 loop: CASTYPQGGNTEAFF. For the CDR3, the DNA is TGTGCCAGCACCTACCCCCAAGGAGGGAACACTGAAGCTTTCTTT.

The genes are TRBV7-2 and TRBJ2-7; TRBD2 matches at 7 bases. The V and J ends lost 1 base and 0 bases, in that order; junction bases with no gene match: 9. Germline CDR1 is SGHTA and CDR2 is FQGNSA. The CDR3 contains 17 residues. CDR3 sequence: CASSLVGSGPRSYEQYF. The CDR3 bases are TGTGCCAGCAGCTTAGTGGGTAGCGGGCCCCGCTCCTACGAGCAGTACTTC.

The chain links TRBV28 to TRBJ2-7; possible D gene TRBD1, 5 bases. The CDR3 length is 15 residues. Trimming shortened V by 4 bases and J by 3 bases, and 16 bases separated the two germline ends. In germline, CDR1 is MDHEN, CDR2 SYDVKM. The DNA for the CDR3 is TGTGCCAGCAGTTCGAACCCGGACGGACACTACGAGCAGTACTTC. Encoded protein: CASSSNPDGHYEQYF. The whole variable domain, remainder taken from reference TRBV28 and TRBJ2-7, is DVKVTQSSRYLVKRTGEKVFLECVQDMDHENMFWYRQDPGLGLRLIYFSYDVKMKEKGDIPEGYSVSREKKERFSLILESASTNQTSMYLCASSSNPDGHYEQYFGPGTRLTVT.

By frequency in the sample, this clone is medium-sized (0.01 to 0.1%). The chain joins TRBV6-6 to TRBJ1-1; D gene unclear. V lost 10 bases and J lost 6, with 12 bases in between. Looked up from germline, CDR1 is MNHNY and CDR2 is SVGAGI (reference sequence). The CDR3 loop spans 11 amino acids. Here the CDR3 reads CATIAGAEAFF. CDR3 nucleotide sequence: TGTGCCACGATCGCGGGCGCTGAAGCTTTCTTT.

V and J are TRBV4-1 and TRBJ2-7, with no clear D. CDR1 and CDR2 (germline): MGHRA, YSYEKL. This CDR3 region has 12 residues. V was clipped by 2 bases and J by 3 bases, with 5 bases between them. The CDR3 reads CASSQPGYEQYF. DNA for the CDR3: TGCGCCAGCAGCCAACCGGGCTACGAGCAGTACTTC.

V is TRBV9 and J is TRBJ1-6; TRBD1 aligns across 7 bases. CDR1 SGDLS and CDR2 YYNGEE come from the germline V gene. Germline trimming cut 0 bases from V and 6 bases from J; bases unmatched to any gene: 6. This CDR3 comprises 16 residues. CDR3 region: CASSVGGQITNSPLHF. The CDR3 region has the DNA TGTGCCAGCAGCGTAGGGGGACAGATAACTAATTCACCCCTCCACTTT. The full variable domain, rest sourced from reference TRBV9 and TRBJ1-6, is DSGVTQTPKHLITATGQRVTLRCSPRSGDLSVYWYQQSLDQGLQFLIQYYNGEERAKGNILERFSAQQFPDLHSELNLSSLELGDSALYFCASSVGGQITNSPLHFGNGTRLTVT.

The chain employs TRBV24-1 and TRBJ1-5, with D possibly being TRBD1 (6 bases). Germline CDR1 is KGHDR and CDR2 is SFDVKD. The CDR3 runs to 14 residues. V was clipped by 3 bases and J by 3 bases, with 8 bases between them. CDR3 region: CATSDPGANQPQHF. The DNA of the CDR3 is TGTGCCACCAGTGATCCAGGGGCCAATCAGCCCCAGCATTTT.

The genes are TRBV7-6 and TRBJ2-3; D may be TRBD2 (5 bases). Germline CDR1 and CDR2: SGHVS and FNYEAQ. This CDR3 comprises 17 residues. The V end lost 1 base, the J end lost 2 bases, and 16 bases lay between the germline ends. CDR3 loop: CASSLGGLATTTDTQYF. The CDR3 nucleotides read TGTGCCAGCAGCTTAGGAGGGCTAGCCACGACCACAGATACGCAGTATTTT.

This clone has a single count. The CDR3 sequence is CASSPGGGPEQFF. The CDR3 nucleotides read TGTGCCAGCAGCCCCGGGGGAGGTCCTGAGCAGTTCTTC. The gene calls are TRBV27 and TRBJ2-1; weak D call: TRBD2 (6 bases). The CDR3 is made up of 13 amino acids. Germline V lookup: CDR1 MNHEY, CDR2 SMNVEV (reference sequence). V lost 6 bases and J 9 bases, leaving 15 bases between the germline ends.

The chain has TRBV28 and TRBJ2-3; D not certain. The CDR3 consists of 14 residues. The germline V gene has CDR1 MDHEN and CDR2 SYDVKM. V lost 3 bases, J lost 2 bases, and 9 bases lay in between. CDR3 sequence reads: CASSLRRYTDTQYF. Written as DNA, the CDR3 is TGTGCCAGCAGTTTGAGAAGATACACAGATACGCAGTATTTT.

The gene calls are TRBV7-3 and TRBJ1-1, with D tentatively TRBD1 (6 bases). Germline V gene lookup returns CDR1 SGHTA and CDR2 FQGTGA. The CDR3 has 15 amino acids. Trimming left V 2 bases short and J 1 base short, with 11 bases between. The CDR3 nucleotides are TGTGCCAGCAGCTTATCGACAGGCGGGAACACTGAAGCTTTCTTT. Protein sequence: CASSLSTGGNTEAFF.

The V gene is TRBV10-3, the J gene TRBJ1-2; 8 bases match TRBD1. This CDR3 contains 14 residues. J was trimmed by 6 bases and V by 3 bases; bases with no gene match: 6. The germline V gene encodes CDR1 ENHRY and CDR2 SYGVKD. Written as DNA, the CDR3 is TGTGCCATCAGTGATTCAGGGGGCCCCCATGGCTACACCTTC. It encodes CAISDSGGPHGYTF.

The chain carries TRBV28 and TRBJ2-1; 11 bases fit TRBD2. Per germline, CDR1 MDHEN and CDR2 SYDVKM. The V gene end was trimmed by 3 bases and the J gene end by 5 bases; junction bases not matched to a gene: 9. CDR3 size: 17 residues. CDR3 in DNA: TGTGCCAGCAGTTTTATTGGCACTAGCGGGAGAAACAATGAGCAGTTCTTC. This encodes CASSFIGTSGRNNEQFF.

The chain uses TRBV6-2 or TRBV6-3 and TRBJ1-4; 8 bases are a match to TRBD1. CDR3 length: 16 residues. Germline loops: CDR1 MNHEY, CDR2 SVGEGT. V gave up 3 bases and J gave up 5 bases; unmatched junction bases: 8. The CDR3 here is CASSYNPGQENEKLFF. CDR3 nucleotides: TGTGCCAGCAGTTATAACCCGGGACAGGAGAATGAAAAACTGTTTTTT.

The CDR3 protein is CASSVNRGLSMGYTF. CDR3 DNA: TGTGCCAGCAGCGTAAACAGGGGCTTGTCTATGGGCTACACCTTC. The V call is TRBV9, the J call TRBJ1-2; 7 bases align to TRBD1. With 1 base clipped from V and 8 bases from J, the junction kept 11 bases outside the gene matches. CDR3 length: 15 amino acids. The germline V gene encodes CDR1 SGDLS and CDR2 YYNGEE.

The chain recombines TRBV6-1 with TRBJ1-2; D unclear. The CDR3 extends over 14 amino acids. Germline CDR1 MNHNS, CDR2 SASEGT. V dropped 0 bases and J dropped 0 bases, with 5 bases sitting between them. CDR3 amino acids: CASSEAPANYGYTF. The CDR3 DNA is TGTGCCAGCAGTGAAGCTCCCGCTAACTATGGCTACACCTTC.

The V gene is TRBV7-2, the J gene TRBJ1-3; D is ambiguous. The CDR3 is made up of 14 amino acids. The V and J ends lost 0 bases and 3 bases respectively, with 6 bases between them. CDR1 is SGHTA and CDR2 is FQGNSA in the germline V gene. CDR3 region: CASSLASRGNTIYF. The CDR3 DNA sequence: TGTGCCAGCAGCTTAGCATCCCGTGGAAACACCATATATTTT.

The CDR3 coding sequence is TGTGCCACCGAAGACAGGGTGAGGTTGAGTAGTGGCTACACCTTC. Protein product: CATEDRVRLSSGYTF. This chain joins TRBV7-8 and TRBJ1-2; 7 bases agree with TRBD1. Germline CDR1 SGHVS, CDR2 FQNEAQ. CDR3 size: 15 residues. V was pared by 10 bases and J by 7 bases, with 18 bases of the junction left unmatched.

The rearrangement joins TRBV7-2 to TRBJ2-5, with D perhaps matching TRBD2 (5 bases). V shed 1 base and J shed 3 bases, with 12 bases lying between them. The germline V gene encodes CDR1 SGHTA and CDR2 FQGNSA. This CDR3 has 15 amino acids. The CDR3 region is CASSLGGRAEETQYF. The CDR3 DNA follows: TGTGCCAGCAGCTTAGGTGGACGAGCGGAAGAGACCCAGTACTTC.

The chain combines TRBV7-3 with TRBJ2-1, with 8 bases matching TRBD2. V lost 8 bases to trimming and J lost 4 bases; unmatched junction nucleotides: 7. The CDR3 extends over 14 amino acids. Germline V lookup: CDR1 SGHTA, CDR2 FQGTGA. CDR3 amino acids: CASASSGGYNEQFF. The CDR3 DNA reads as TGTGCCAGCGCATCGAGCGGGGGTTACAATGAGCAGTTCTTC.

The chain uses TRBV7-6 and TRBJ1-2; no definite D call. The CDR3 totals 13 residues. Trimming removed 0 bases from V and 6 bases from J, with 8 bases in between. The germline gives CDR1 SGHVS, CDR2 FNYEAQ. The CDR3 reads CASSLALTDGYTF. Written as DNA, the CDR3 is TGTGCCAGCAGCTTAGCGCTAACGGATGGCTACACCTTC.

This sequence joins TRBV19 and TRBJ2-5, with TRBD2 matching over 10 bases. This CDR3 spans 15 amino acids. CDR1 is LNHDA, CDR2 SQIVND, per germline (reference sequence). Losses at the gene ends were 5 bases for V and 5 bases for J; bases not matched to a gene: 8. This CDR3 reads CASSDSGGTRETQYF. CDR3 nucleotides: TGTGCCAGTAGTGATAGCGGGGGGACGCGGGAGACCCAGTACTTC.